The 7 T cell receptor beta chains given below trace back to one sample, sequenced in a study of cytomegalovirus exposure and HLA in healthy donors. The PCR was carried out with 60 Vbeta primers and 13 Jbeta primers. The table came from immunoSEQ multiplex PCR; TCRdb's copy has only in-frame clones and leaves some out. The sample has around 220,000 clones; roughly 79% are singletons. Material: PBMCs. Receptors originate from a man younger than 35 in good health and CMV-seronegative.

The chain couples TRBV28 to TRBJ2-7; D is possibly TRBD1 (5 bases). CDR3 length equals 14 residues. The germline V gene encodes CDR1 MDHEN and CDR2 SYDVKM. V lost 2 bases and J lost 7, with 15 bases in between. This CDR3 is CASSLPAGPKEQYF. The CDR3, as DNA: TGTGCCAGCAGTTTACCGGCAGGGCCAAAGGAGCAGTACTTC.

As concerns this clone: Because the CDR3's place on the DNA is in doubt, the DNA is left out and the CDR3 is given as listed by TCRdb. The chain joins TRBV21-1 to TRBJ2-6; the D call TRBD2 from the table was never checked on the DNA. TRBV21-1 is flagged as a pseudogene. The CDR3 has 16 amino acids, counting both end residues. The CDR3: CASSNGVGSGANVLTF.

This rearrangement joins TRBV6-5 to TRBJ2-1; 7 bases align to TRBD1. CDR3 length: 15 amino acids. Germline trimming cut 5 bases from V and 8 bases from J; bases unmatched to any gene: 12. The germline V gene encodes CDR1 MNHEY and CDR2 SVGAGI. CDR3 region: CASSTPVTGTHEQFF. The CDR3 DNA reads TGTGCCAGCAGTACCCCCGTGACAGGGACGCATGAGCAGTTCTTC.

The CDR3 nucleotides are TGTGCCAGCAGGGGGCGAGGCCGTGGCTACACCTTC. Translated: CASRGRGRGYTF. This chain connects TRBV11-3 to TRBJ1-2; maybe TRBD1 (5 bases). Germline V gene sequence: CDR1 SGHNT, CDR2 YENEEA. CDR3 length: 12 residues. Trimming cost V 6 bases and J 7 bases, with 12 bases left between them.

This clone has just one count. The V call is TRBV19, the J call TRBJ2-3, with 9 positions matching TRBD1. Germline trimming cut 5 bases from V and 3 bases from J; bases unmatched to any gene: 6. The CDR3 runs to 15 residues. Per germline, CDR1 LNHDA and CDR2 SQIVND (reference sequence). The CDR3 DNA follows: TGTGCCAGTAGTGGACGGACAGGGGTAACAGATACGCAGTATTTT. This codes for CASSGRTGVTDTQYF.

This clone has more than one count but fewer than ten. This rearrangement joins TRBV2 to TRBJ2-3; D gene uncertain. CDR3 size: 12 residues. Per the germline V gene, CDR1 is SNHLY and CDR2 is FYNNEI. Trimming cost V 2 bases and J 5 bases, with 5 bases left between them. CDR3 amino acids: CASSEYRDTQYF. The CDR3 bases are TGTGCCAGCAGTGAATATAGAGATACGCAGTATTTT.

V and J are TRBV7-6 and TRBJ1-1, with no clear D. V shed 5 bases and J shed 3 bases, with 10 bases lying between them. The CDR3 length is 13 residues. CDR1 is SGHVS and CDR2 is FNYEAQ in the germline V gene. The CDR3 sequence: CASSDRRDTEAFF. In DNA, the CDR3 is TGTGCCAGCAGCGACCGACGGGACACTGAAGCTTTCTTT.